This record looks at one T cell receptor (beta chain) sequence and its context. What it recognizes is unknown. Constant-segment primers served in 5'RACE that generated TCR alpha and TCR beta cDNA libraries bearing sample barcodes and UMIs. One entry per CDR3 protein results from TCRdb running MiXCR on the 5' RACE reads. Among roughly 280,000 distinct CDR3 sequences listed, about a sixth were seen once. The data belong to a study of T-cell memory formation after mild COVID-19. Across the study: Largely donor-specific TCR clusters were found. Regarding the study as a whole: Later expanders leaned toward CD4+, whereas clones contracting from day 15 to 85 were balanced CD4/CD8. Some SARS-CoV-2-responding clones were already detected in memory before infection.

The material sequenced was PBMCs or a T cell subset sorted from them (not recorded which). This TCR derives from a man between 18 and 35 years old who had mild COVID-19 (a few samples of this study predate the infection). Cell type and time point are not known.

The DNA of the CDR3 is TGTGCCAGCAGGGCGGGGAGCTCCTACGAGCAGTACTTC. It is translated as CASRAGSSYEQYF. The rearrangement uses TRBV4-2 and TRBJ2-7; the D gene is possibly TRBD2 (6 bases). The germline gives CDR1 LGHNA, CDR2 YNFKEQ. CDR3 length: 13 amino acids. The V end was cut by 6 bases, the J end by 0 bases, with 9 bases between.